Shown below are 26 T cell receptor beta chains from a single sample sequenced in a study of blood T cell repertoires in COVID-19. Clones were read by immunoSEQ multiplex PCR, and TCRdb kept only the in-frame ones, dropping some. The sample has roughly 280,000 clones; 86% are singletons. The sequencing input was peripheral blood. The source is a man younger than 35 with active or convalescent COVID-19.

The chain recombines TRBV14 with TRBJ1-3; D ambiguous. This CDR3 contains 12 residues. Germline V CDR1 and CDR2: SGHDN, FVKESK. Trimming stripped 4 bases from V and 3 bases from J, with 4 bases between. The CDR3 nucleotides are TGTGCCAGCAGCCTCGTTGGAAACACCATATATTTT. As protein: CASSLVGNTIYF.

The chain has TRBV12-3 or TRBV12-4 and TRBJ1-2, with D unclear. The CDR3 contains 12 residues. Trimming removed 3 bases at V and 8 bases at J, with 10 bases between. CDR3: CASSFSRGGYTF. CDR3 sequence (DNA): TGTGCCAGCAGTTTTTCACGGGGAGGCTACACCTTC.

V and J are TRBV12-3 or TRBV12-4 and TRBJ1-2; perhaps TRBD1 as D (5 bases). V dropped 6 bases and J dropped 4 bases, with 12 bases sitting between them. The CDR3 has 13 residues. This chain's CDR3 is CASSPGGSYGYTF. CDR3 DNA sequence: TGTGCCAGCAGCCCCGGGGGGAGCTATGGCTACACCTTC.

The chain uses TRBV25-1 and TRBJ1-6; the D gene is possibly TRBD1 (6 bases). The CDR3 extends over 15 amino acids. V lost 6 bases and J lost 5, with 14 bases in between. Germline CDR1 and CDR2: MGHDK and SYGVNS. The CDR3 DNA is TGTGCCAGCAGCTCAGGGACAAGAAATAATTCACCCCTCCACTTT. Its protein product is CASSSGTRNNSPLHF.

This clone is a singleton in its sample. The CDR3 DNA follows: TGTGCCAGCAGCGTAGTCCCTAGCGGGAGACGGACCGGGGAGCTGTTTTTT. The encoded protein is CASSVVPSGRRTGELFF. This sequence joins TRBV9 and TRBJ2-2; TRBD2 agrees at 10 bases. Germline values: CDR1 SGDLS, CDR2 YYNGEE. CDR3 size: 17 residues. J was trimmed by 5 bases and V by 0 bases; bases with no gene match: 7.

This clone showed up just once. The chain recombines TRBV12-5 with TRBJ2-5; D perhaps matches TRBD1 (5 bases). CDR3 length: 14 amino acids. Germline CDR1 reads LGHNT; CDR2 reads FRNRAP. V was pared by 6 bases and J by 4 bases, with 15 bases between. The CDR3 DNA reads TGTGCTAGTGGGGGTAGGGGAATGAGAGAGACCCAGTACTTC. This translates into CASGGRGMRETQYF.

The J gene is TRBJ1-5, the V gene TRBV19, with 10 positions matching TRBD1. The CDR3 totals 15 residues. Per the germline V gene, CDR1 is LNHDA and CDR2 is SQIVND (reference sequence). The ends lost 9 bases at V and 5 bases at J; junction bases unmatched: 10. In nucleotides, the CDR3 is TGTGCCAGCAGCACTTGGGGGACAGGGGATCAGCCCCAGCATTTT. Protein: CASSTWGTGDQPQHF.

V gene TRBV5-1 combines with J gene TRBJ2-7; tentatively, D is TRBD1 (6 bases). The V and J ends lost 1 base and 9 bases respectively, with 11 bases between them. The CDR3 length is 12 residues. CDR1 is SGHRS, CDR2 YFSETQ, per germline. The CDR3 spells CASSLNRETQYF. The CDR3 DNA is TGCGCCAGCAGCTTGAACAGGGAAACGCAGTACTTC.

V gene TRBV4-2 combines with J gene TRBJ2-1, with D possibly matching TRBD2 (5 bases). Trimming took 0 bases from V and 3 from J, leaving 12 bases between them. Germline CDR1 and CDR2: LGHNA and YNFKEQ. The CDR3 consists of 16 residues. CDR3 residues: CASSQEKASSYNEQFF. CDR3 sequence (DNA): TGTGCCAGCAGCCAAGAAAAGGCTAGCAGCTACAATGAGCAGTTCTTC.

This rearrangement joins TRBV29-1 to TRBJ2-1, with D uncertain. V shed 7 bases and J shed 5 bases, with 18 bases lying between them. Germline values: CDR1 SQVTM, CDR2 ANQGSEA. The CDR3 loop spans 14 amino acids. The DNA of the CDR3 is TGCAGCGCAAGAGGAGCTAATTTAAACAATGAGCAGTTCTTC. As protein: CSARGANLNNEQFF.

This chain links TRBV18 with TRBJ1-3; TRBD1 is a possible D gene (5 bases). The ends were cut back, 4 bases at V and 3 bases at J, with 10 bases in the middle. Germline V gives CDR1 KGHSH, CDR2 LQKENI. CDR3 length equals 14 residues. CDR3 nucleotide sequence: TGTGCCAGCTCACTGCCGGGACTTGGAAACACCATATATTTT. Translating it yields CASSLPGLGNTIYF.

The V gene is TRBV21-1, the J gene TRBJ2-7; the DNA was not used to check the table's D call, TRBD1. TRBV21-1 is annotated as a pseudogene. This CDR3 has 22 amino acids. The CDR3 sequence: CASSKVLLGPAATGVKTYEQYF. As DNA, the CDR3 is TGTGCCAGCAGCAAAGTTTTGTTGGGCCCCGCGGCGACAGGGGTGAAAACCTACGAGCAGTACTTC.

The chain links TRBV24-1 to TRBJ2-5; TRBD1 matches 7 bases. With V trimmed by 4 bases and J by 3 bases, 7 bases remained unmatched. Germline V gives CDR1 KGHDR, CDR2 SFDVKD. The CDR3 contains 15 residues. In nucleotides, the CDR3 is TGTGCCACCAGTGACCCGGGCCAGGGGGAAGAGACCCAGTACTTC. It is translated as CATSDPGQGEETQYF.

V is TRBV5-5 and J is TRBJ1-2; 10 bases fit TRBD1. This CDR3 contains 18 residues. The germline gives CDR1 SGHKS, CDR2 YYEKEE (reference sequence). The V and J ends lost 0 bases and 8 bases, in that order; junction bases with no gene match: 16. This CDR3 is CASSLAGTGDPYSGGYTF. The CDR3 coding sequence is TGTGCCAGCAGCTTGGCCGGGACAGGGGACCCATATTCAGGGGGCTACACCTTC. The full variable domain, completed using reference TRBV5-5 and TRBJ1-2, is DAGVTQSPTHLIKTRGQQVTLRCSPISGHKSVSWYQQVLGQGPQFIFQYYEKEERGRGNFPDRFSARQFPNYSSELNVNALLLGDSALYLCASSLAGTGDPYSGGYTFGSGTRLTVV.

This chain connects TRBV12-5 to TRBJ2-2, with a weak D call TRBD1 (6 bases). Germline values: CDR1 LGHNT, CDR2 FRNRAP. There are 14 residues in the CDR3. Trimming pared 3 bases from V and 4 bases from J, leaving 9 bases between. CDR3 DNA: TGTGCTAGTGGTTTTCGAGGGGGCACCGGGGAGCTGTTTTTT. It specifies CASGFRGGTGELFF. Together with reference TRBV12-5 and TRBJ2-2, the CDR3 gives the full variable domain: DARVTQTPRHKVTEMGQEVTMRCQPILGHNTVFWYRQTMMQGLELLAYFRNRAPLDDSGMPKDRFSAEMPDATLATLKIQPSEPRDSAVYFCASGFRGGTGELFFGEGSRLTVL.

This clone came up once. This chain links TRBV29-1 with TRBJ1-1; D possibly corresponds to TRBD1 (5 bases). The ends were cut back, 6 bases at V and 2 bases at J, with 13 bases in the middle. Germline V lookup: CDR1 SQVTM, CDR2 ANQGSEA. The CDR3 spans 13 residues. CDR3 DNA sequence: TGCAGCGTCAAGACAGCAGTTAACACTGAAGCTTTCTTT. Translating gives CSVKTAVNTEAFF.

The V gene is TRBV30, the J gene TRBJ2-5; 9 nucleotides line up with TRBD1. This CDR3 comprises 13 residues. V lost 5 bases, J lost 4 bases, and 5 bases stayed unmatched. Germline values: CDR1 GTSNPN, CDR2 SVGIG (reference sequence). The CDR3 here is CAWGGQGAETQYF. CDR3 bases: TGTGCCTGGGGGGGACAGGGAGCAGAGACCCAGTACTTC.

The chain employs TRBV7-2 and TRBJ1-2; D call uncertain. Trimming left V 5 bases short and J 4 bases short, with 14 bases between. The CDR3 runs 14 residues. CDR1 and CDR2 (germline): SGHTA, FQGNSA. CDR3 sequence reads: CASSPTNRPYGYTF. The CDR3 DNA reads as TGTGCCAGCAGCCCCACGAACAGACCCTATGGCTACACCTTC.

This clone was counted between two and nine times. V is TRBV2 and J is TRBJ2-1, with 7 bases that match TRBD1. The CDR3 contains 14 residues. The trim removed 10 bases at V and 5 bases at J, leaving 11 bases unmatched. The germline CDR1 and CDR2 sequences are SNHLY and FYNNEI. CDR3: CATRSGGFDNEQFF. The CDR3 coding sequence is TGTGCCACTAGATCAGGGGGATTCGACAATGAGCAGTTCTTC.

This clone has a single count. The V and J genes are TRBV5-4 and TRBJ1-6; TRBD1 is a possible D gene (5 bases). In germline, CDR1 is SGHNT, CDR2 YYREEE (reference sequence). This CDR3 comprises 15 residues. The V and J ends lost 4 bases and 7 bases respectively, with 15 bases between them. The CDR3 region has the DNA TGTGCCAGCAGCCACAATTGGACACCAAATTCACCCCTCCACTTT. Its protein product is CASSHNWTPNSPLHF.

The gene calls are TRBV4-3 and TRBJ1-2; 8 bases line up with TRBD1. Germline V gene lookup returns CDR1 LGHNA and CDR2 YSLEER. CDR3 size: 15 residues. The trim removed 1 base at V and 0 bases at J, leaving 1 base unmatched. The CDR3 spells CASSQGQGSNYGYTF. CDR3 nucleotides: TGCGCCAGCAGCCAAGGACAGGGGTCTAACTATGGCTACACCTTC.

CDR3: CASSSQLAGVHEQYF. CDR3 coding DNA: TGCGCCAGCAGCTCTCAACTAGCGGGAGTACACGAGCAGTACTTC. This sequence joins TRBV5-1 and TRBJ2-7; 11 bases are shared with TRBD2. Germline V gives CDR1 SGHRS, CDR2 YFSETQ. Trimming removed 3 bases from V and 5 bases from J; junction bases left unmatched: 7. The CDR3 spans 15 residues.

This rearrangement joins TRBV5-1 to TRBJ2-2, with 7 positions matching TRBD2. The CDR3 covers 17 residues. Per germline, CDR1 SGHRS and CDR2 YFSETQ. J gave up 6 bases and V 4 bases, and 15 bases lay outside the gene matches. CDR3 sequence (DNA): TGCGCCAGCAGCCCCTATCTAGCGGCCGAAGGTGCCGGGGAGCTGTTTTTT. Translated, it gives CASSPYLAAEGAGELFF. Based on the CDR3 plus reference TRBV5-1 and TRBJ2-2, the full variable domain is KAGVTQTPRYLIKTRGQQVTLSCSPISGHRSVSWYQQTPGQGLQFLFEYFSETQRNKGNFPGRFSGRQFSNSRSEMNVSTLELGDSALYLCASSPYLAAEGAGELFFGEGSRLTVL.

The chain is built from TRBV15 and TRBJ1-5; tentatively, D is TRBD1 (5 bases). Per germline, CDR1 LNHNV and CDR2 YYDKDF (reference sequence). The CDR3 length is 17 residues. The ends were cut back, 5 bases at V and 2 bases at J, with 19 bases in the middle. The CDR3 sequence: CATSPRRGGDGNQPQHF. CDR3 DNA: TGTGCCACCAGCCCCCGGCGGGGAGGGGACGGCAATCAGCCCCAGCATTTT.

J is TRBJ1-4 and V is TRBV12-3 or TRBV12-4, with D maybe TRBD1 (5 bases). The V and J ends lost 5 bases and 10 bases respectively, with 11 bases between them. This CDR3 contains 12 residues. CDR3 sequence reads: CASSDSEIKLFF. The DNA of the CDR3 is TGTGCCAGCAGTGACAGTGAGATAAAACTGTTTTTT.

In this sample, this clone turned up a few times. J is TRBJ2-3 and V is TRBV3-1 (or the pseudogene TRBV3-2); possible D gene TRBD2, 6 bases. This CDR3 comprises 13 residues. CDR1 LGHDT and CDR2 YNNKEL come from the germline V gene (reference sequence). Trimming shortened V by 7 bases and J by 1 base, and 9 bases separated the two germline ends. The CDR3 DNA sequence: TGTGCCAGCAACCCGGGGGGCACAGATACGCAGTATTTT. It encodes CASNPGGTDTQYF.